The 25 T cell receptor beta chains presented below share a single source sample, sequenced in a study of blood T cells in healthy people across ages. Combining a sample-barcoded 5' primer with a J-beta primer mix, a second PCR ran for roughly 7 to 11 cycles. TCRdb re-called the 5' RACE reads through MiXCR, storing one row per CDR3 protein. The table lists 1.5 million to 2 million distinct CDR3 sequences, 28% of them singletons. Specimen: blood. These receptors were collected from a young woman in good health.

This clonotype has ten or more counts. The chain employs TRBV18 and TRBJ1-2; D is ambiguous. Germline CDR1 is KGHSH and CDR2 is LQKENI. With 3 bases removed from V and 8 bases from J, the gap between germline ends came to 10 bases. The CDR3 is made up of 12 amino acids. CDR3 region: CASSPGPQGYTF. CDR3 in DNA: TGTGCCAGCTCACCCGGACCCCAAGGCTACACCTTC.

This clonotype was seen repeatedly, ten times or more. The chain uses TRBV29-1 and TRBJ2-5, with 9 positions matching TRBD1. Losses at the gene ends were 3 bases for V and 10 bases for J; bases not matched to a gene: 18. CDR1 SQVTM and CDR2 ANQGSEA come from the germline V gene. This CDR3 is 16 amino acids long. The CDR3 protein is CSVDGLPQGANRVQYF. CDR3 bases: TGCAGCGTTGATGGGTTACCACAGGGGGCGAATCGAGTCCAGTACTTC.

V gene TRBV6-1 combines with J gene TRBJ2-5, with a weak D call TRBD1 (6 bases). The CDR3 is 13 residues long. In germline, CDR1 is MNHNS, CDR2 SASEGT. Trimming took off 4 bases at V and 5 bases at J, with 11 bases between the two ends. The CDR3 DNA sequence: TGTGCCAGCAGTGGACAGGCTTCGGAGACCCAGTACTTC. This codes for CASSGQASETQYF.

This clonotype turned up a few times. The rearrangement links TRBV6-5 to TRBJ2-7; unclear D gene. V was trimmed by 5 bases and J by 2 bases, leaving 16 bases between them. The CDR3 contains 15 residues. The V gene's germline CDR1 is MNHEY and CDR2 SVGAGI. The CDR3 loop reads CASSTGPQGTYEQYF. CDR3 coding DNA: TGTGCCAGCAGTACCGGGCCCCAAGGGACCTACGAGCAGTACTTC.

This chain links TRBV29-1 with TRBJ2-5; 12 nucleotides agree with TRBD2. V shed 7 bases, J shed 5 bases, and the junction held 5 bases outside the gene matches. CDR3 length: 13 amino acids. Germline V gives CDR1 SQVTM, CDR2 ANQGSEA. The CDR3 DNA follows: TGCAGCGGGTCTAGCGGGGGGGGTGAGACCCAGTACTTC. Translating it yields CSGSSGGGETQYF. The full variable domain, in which reference TRBV29-1 and TRBJ2-5 provide the parts outside the CDR3, is SAVISQKPSRDICQRGTSLTIQCQVDSQVTMMFWYRQQPGQSLTLIATANQGSEATYESGFVIDKFPISRPNLTFSTLTVSNMSPEDSSIYLCSGSSGGGETQYFGPGTRLLVL.

In this sample, this clonotype turned up once. One end of the junction is discordant with germline, which a read error may explain. This sequence joins TRBV20-1 and TRBJ2-1; TRBD2 agrees at 7 bases. Looked up from germline, CDR1 is DFQATT and CDR2 is SNEGSKA (reference sequence). The CDR3 extends over 15 amino acids. This chain's CDR3 is CCARRSAGVNNEQFF. The CDR3 nucleotides are TGCTGTGCTAGGAGGTCGGCGGGAGTCAACAATGAGCAGTTCTTC.

This sequence joins TRBV5-6 and TRBJ2-5; no firm D call. V was clipped by 0 bases and J by 11 bases, with 14 bases between them. The CDR3 contains 13 residues. Germline V CDR1 and CDR2: SGHDT, YYEEEE. The CDR3 protein is CASSLDRSGMQYF. The CDR3 region has the DNA TGTGCCAGCAGCTTGGATCGGTCAGGCATGCAGTACTTC.

The chain uses TRBV7-9 and TRBJ2-5; 14 bases line up with TRBD2. Germline-derived CDR1 and CDR2 are SEHNR and FQNEAQ (reference sequence). V shed 5 bases, J shed 7 bases, and the junction held 3 bases outside the gene matches. This CDR3 has 14 amino acids. Here the CDR3 reads CASSVGLAGGTQYF. In DNA form, the CDR3 reads TGTGCCAGCAGCGTCGGACTAGCGGGGGGGACCCAGTACTTC.

This clonotype appeared a few times. The V and J genes are TRBV20-1 and TRBJ1-2; weak D call: TRBD1 (6 bases). The germline V and J ends were trimmed by 6 bases and 6 bases, with 17 bases remaining between them. Looked up from germline, CDR1 is DFQATT and CDR2 is SNEGSKA (reference sequence). The CDR3 is 13 amino acids. The CDR3 region is CSAHGGRIDGYTF. In nucleotides, the CDR3 is TGCAGTGCCCACGGGGGCCGAATTGATGGCTACACCTTC.

This clonotype was counted at least ten times. V usage is TRBV10-3 and J usage is TRBJ1-5, with D possibly being TRBD1 (5 bases). The CDR3 spans 13 residues. Per germline, CDR1 ENHRY and CDR2 SYGVKD. V shed 8 bases and J shed 5 bases, with 13 bases lying between them. The CDR3 here is CAISGGGHQPQHF. CDR3 in DNA: TGTGCCATCTCCGGGGGTGGCCATCAGCCCCAGCATTTT.

This clonotype was observed a handful of times. The chain joins TRBV5-4 to TRBJ2-4; 14 nucleotides align to TRBD2. The end of the DNA is better explained by TRBJ2-5, so the J call may be wrong. This CDR3 contains 17 residues. Germline V CDR1 and CDR2: SGHNT, YYREEE (reference sequence). The chain's CDR3 is CASSSGTSGRSVETQYF. For the CDR3, the DNA is TGTGCCAGCAGCTCGGGGACTAGCGGGAGATCTGTGGAGACCCAGTACTTC.

This chain joins TRBV5-1 and TRBJ2-7; D call uncertain. Trimming cost V 4 bases and J 5 bases, with 10 bases left between them. The CDR3 sequence is 12 residues long. Germline loops: CDR1 SGHRS, CDR2 YFSETQ. The CDR3 loop reads CASSDESHEQYF. CDR3 in DNA: TGCGCCAGCAGCGACGAGTCCCACGAGCAGTACTTC.

This clonotype was counted only a few times. This chain's CDR3 is CASSPPDRGRNEQFF. CDR3 nucleotide sequence: TGTGCCAGCAGCCCCCCGGACAGGGGAAGGAATGAGCAGTTCTTC. The chain links TRBV7-2 to TRBJ2-1, with 9 bases fitting TRBD1. Trimming took 5 bases from V and 7 from J; bases not matched to a gene: 9. Per the germline V gene, CDR1 is SGHTA and CDR2 is FQGNSA. The CDR3 has 15 amino acids.

This clonotype has only a few counts. The rearrangement uses TRBV4-1 and TRBJ2-4; 8 bases map to TRBD2. This CDR3 region has 18 residues. Germline V gene sequence: CDR1 MGHRA, CDR2 YSYEKL. With 1 base clipped from V and 0 bases from J, the junction kept 8 bases outside the gene matches. CDR3 protein: CASSQGRGGILAKNIQYF. CDR3 coding DNA: TGCGCCAGCAGCCAAGGCCGGGGGGGAATATTAGCCAAAAACATTCAGTACTTC.

The chain employs TRBV10-3 and TRBJ2-1; weak D call: TRBD2 (6 bases). Trimming left V 0 bases short and J 0 bases short, with 12 bases between. The CDR3 spans 17 residues. Per the germline V gene, CDR1 is ENHRY and CDR2 is SYGVKD. CDR3 nucleotides: TGTGCCATCAGTGAGTCACAAGGAGGGAGCTCCTACAATGAGCAGTTCTTC. The encoded protein is CAISESQGGSSYNEQFF.

Ten or more counts support this clonotype. The chain couples TRBV3-1 to TRBJ2-5; no reliable D call. Between the trimmed V and J ends, which lost 3 bases and 0 bases, there was a span of 8 bases. Germline V gives CDR1 LGHDT, CDR2 YNNKEL (reference sequence). There are 14 residues in the CDR3. Here the CDR3 reads CASSQRTDQETQYF. CDR3 DNA sequence: TGTGCCAGCAGCCAGAGGACGGACCAAGAGACCCAGTACTTC.

V is TRBV7-9 and J is TRBJ2-5, with unresolved D. With the DNA end fitting TRBJ2-7 better, the J assignment may be wrong. This CDR3 region has 13 residues. Germline lookup yields CDR1 SEHNR and CDR2 FQNEAQ (reference sequence). CDR3 loop: CASSPSASTEQYF. CDR3 sequence (DNA): TGTGCCAGCAGCCCTTCAGCTTCTACCGAGCAGTACTTC.

CDR3: CAIRPGLARNEQFF. The CDR3 DNA is TGTGCCATCAGACCGGGACTAGCTCGAAATGAGCAGTTCTTC. The chain has TRBV10-3 and TRBJ2-1, with 9 bases lining up with TRBD2. CDR1 is ENHRY, CDR2 SYGVKD, per germline. Unmatched junction bases numbered 7, after V lost 6 bases and J lost 7 bases. The CDR3 sequence is 14 residues long.

The V gene is TRBV5-1, the J gene TRBJ2-7, with 8 positions matching TRBD2. CDR1 is SGHRS, CDR2 YFSETQ, per germline. The CDR3 has 15 residues. Trimming cost V 4 bases and J 4 bases; bases outside gene matches: 10. The CDR3 nucleotides are TGCGCCAGCAGCACCAGTAGCGGGGAGAATTACGAGCAGTACTTC. This translates into CASSTSSGENYEQYF.

As DNA, the CDR3 is TGTGCCAGCAGCCGGACAGGGGGCCGGTACGAGCAGTACTTC. Its translation is CASSRTGGRYEQYF. The chain carries TRBV12-3 or TRBV12-4 and TRBJ2-7; 11 bases are a match to TRBD1. V gave up 6 bases and J gave up 4 bases; unmatched junction bases: 5. The CDR3 spans 14 residues.

In its sample, this clonotype was seen many times. V usage is TRBV5-1 and J usage is TRBJ2-3, with TRBD2 matching over 8 bases. The CDR3 spans 14 residues. The J segment lost 0 bases and the V segment lost 5 bases, leaving 2 bases of the junction unmatched. Germline assignment: CDR1 SGHRS and CDR2 YFSETQ. In DNA, the CDR3 is TGCGCCAGCAGTAAGCGGGGGAGCACAGATACGCAGTATTTT. Translating gives CASSKRGSTDTQYF.

This clonotype was found a few times. This chain uses TRBV6-6 with TRBJ1-6, with 7 bases lining up with TRBD1. Trimming took 6 bases from V and 10 from J; bases not matched to a gene: 9. The CDR3 spans 14 residues. The germline gives CDR1 MNHNY, CDR2 SVGAGI (reference sequence). Here the CDR3 reads CASSLDRAESPLHF. The CDR3 DNA is TGTGCCAGCAGCTTAGACAGGGCGGAGTCACCCCTCCACTTT.

This clonotype was seen many times. The J gene is TRBJ2-1, the V gene TRBV12-3 or TRBV12-4; D is uncertain. The CDR3 totals 13 residues. V was shortened by 5 bases and J by 0 bases, with 5 bases between the two germline ends. The CDR3 region has the DNA TGTGCCAGCAGTAGGGACTCCTACAATGAGCAGTTCTTC. This encodes CASSRDSYNEQFF.

This clonotype has a handful of counts. The genes are TRBV18 and TRBJ2-3; 7 bases match TRBD1. Germline V gene lookup returns CDR1 KGHSH and CDR2 LQKENI. The ends lost 5 bases at V and 4 bases at J; junction bases unmatched: 6. This CDR3 spans 14 amino acids. This chain's CDR3 is CASSTSGTADTQYF. CDR3 coding DNA: TGTGCCAGCTCAACCTCCGGGACAGCAGATACGCAGTATTTT.

The CDR3 nucleotides are TGTGCCAGCAGCGTAGGCCCGGCTGGAGGGATCCAAGAGACCCAGTACTTC. Protein product: CASSVGPAGGIQETQYF. J is TRBJ2-5 and V is TRBV9, with D perhaps TRBD2 (6 bases). Germline-derived CDR1 and CDR2 are SGDLS and YYNGEE. This CDR3 has 17 amino acids. Trimming shortened V by 0 bases and J by 1 base, and 16 bases separated the two germline ends.